The 15 T cell receptor beta chains listed next were all sequenced from one sample in a study of PD-1 blockade in mismatch repair-deficient tumors. The method was immunoSEQ multiplex PCR; TCRdb's version includes in-frame clones alone and lacks a portion of them. The table has 50,000 or so clones, approximately 80% seen once; the top ten hold roughly 3.3%. The specimen was PBMCs, collected before pembrolizumab treatment. Source of these receptors: an adult with mismatch repair-deficient cancer.

The V and J genes are TRBV2 and TRBJ2-1; D might be TRBD2 (6 bases). V was pared by 10 bases and J by 7 bases, with 14 bases between. Germline lookup yields CDR1 SNHLY and CDR2 FYNNEI. CDR3 length: 12 amino acids. The DNA of the CDR3 is TGTGCCACCCCGGGGGTTGGGAATGAGCAGTTCTTC. It specifies CATPGVGNEQFF.

The chain recombines TRBV5-1 with TRBJ2-5, with 8 bases lining up with TRBD2. With the DNA end fitting TRBJ2-7 better, the J assignment may be wrong. Germline V lookup: CDR1 SGHRS, CDR2 YFSETQ. The CDR3 is 16 amino acids. CDR3 in DNA: TGCGCCAGCAGCTCTAAAGCGGGGGTGAGCTCCTACGAGCAGTACTTC. Protein sequence: CASSSKAGVSSYEQYF.

The chain joins TRBV9 to TRBJ1-3, with a weak D call TRBD1 (5 bases). The CDR3 totals 14 residues. Per the germline V gene, CDR1 is SGDLS and CDR2 is YYNGEE. Trimming took off 0 bases at V and 2 bases at J, with 6 bases between the two ends. This CDR3 is CASSVGGTGNTIYF. Here the CDR3 DNA reads TGTGCCAGCAGCGTAGGGGGGACTGGAAACACCATATATTTT.

The gene calls are TRBV11-2 and TRBJ2-7, with no clear D. The CDR3 is made up of 11 amino acids. Trimming took 3 bases from V and 2 from J, leaving 2 bases between them. CDR1 is SGHAT and CDR2 is FQNNGV in the germline V gene. The DNA for the CDR3 is TGTGCCAGCAGCTTCACCTACGAGCAGTACTTC. It specifies CASSFTYEQYF. Based on the CDR3 plus reference TRBV11-2 and TRBJ2-7, the full variable domain is EAGVAQSPRYKIIEKRQSVAFWCNPISGHATLYWYQQILGQGPKLLIQFQNNGVVDDSQLPKDRFSAERLKGVDSTLKIQPAKLEDSAVYLCASSFTYEQYFGPGTRLTVT.

J is TRBJ2-7 and V is TRBV5-1, with D possibly matching TRBD1 (8 bases). The length of the CDR3 is 14 residues. V lost 2 bases, J lost 5 bases, and 14 bases lay in between. The germline V gene encodes CDR1 SGHRS and CDR2 YFSETQ. CDR3 in DNA: TGCGCCAGCAGCTTACGACAGGGGAGGGACGAGCAGTACTTC. Protein: CASSLRQGRDEQYF.

This clone came up a few times. The chain combines TRBV11-3 with TRBJ2-2, with 8 bases aligning to TRBD1. V shed 5 bases and J 6 bases; nucleotides not matched to a gene: 5. The CDR3 is 14 residues long. CDR1 is SGHNT, CDR2 YENEEA, per germline. The DNA for the CDR3 is TGTGCCAGCAGCCAGGGGGCTTGGGCCGGGGAGCTGTTTTTT. Translating it yields CASSQGAWAGELFF.

In its sample, this clone was seen once. V gene TRBV18 combines with J gene TRBJ1-1, with D possibly being TRBD1 (5 bases). The CDR3 contains 13 residues. Germline V gene sequence: CDR1 KGHSH, CDR2 LQKENI. V lost 6 bases and J lost 4, with 12 bases in between. The CDR3, as DNA: TGTGCCAGCTCGCCTTGGGGGGGCACTGAAGCTTTCTTT. Protein product: CASSPWGGTEAFF.

The CDR3: CASSPTGVGFDEQYF. CDR3 nucleotide sequence: TGTGCCAGCAGTCCTACAGGGGTCGGGTTCGACGAGCAGTACTTC. The rearrangement joins TRBV27 to TRBJ2-7; TRBD1 aligns across 7 bases. This CDR3 comprises 15 residues. The germline CDR1 and CDR2 sequences are MNHEY and SMNVEV (reference sequence). Losses at the gene ends were 5 bases for V and 5 bases for J; bases not matched to a gene: 12.

The chain couples TRBV5-1 to TRBJ1-2; D call uncertain. The CDR3 is made up of 14 amino acids. CDR1 is SGHRS, CDR2 YFSETQ, per germline. The V and J ends lost 3 bases and 7 bases respectively, with 16 bases between them. CDR3 nucleotide sequence: TGCGCCAGCAGCTCGATTTTCGGGGAGGGTGGCTACACCTTC. As protein: CASSSIFGEGGYTF.

The rearrangement uses TRBV2 and TRBJ1-5; 7 nucleotides align to TRBD1. The CDR3 runs 13 residues. CDR1 and CDR2 from the germline V gene are SNHLY and FYNNEI. J lost 2 bases, V lost 6 bases, and 1 base had no gene match. This CDR3 reads CASRGQGNQPQHF. The CDR3 nucleotides are TGTGCCAGCAGAGGACAGGGCAATCAGCCCCAGCATTTT.

V gene TRBV9 combines with J gene TRBJ2-2; TRBD2 matches 9 bases. The CDR3 has 18 amino acids. Germline assignment: CDR1 SGDLS and CDR2 YYNGEE. J gave up 7 bases and V 3 bases, and 16 bases lay outside the gene matches. The DNA of the CDR3 is TGTGCCAGCAGCGGGACCCTAGGAGCGGGAGGTAAGAACGGGGAGCTGTTTTTT. Translated, it gives CASSGTLGAGGKNGELFF.

There are a few counts of this clone. The rearrangement uses TRBV19 and TRBJ1-2; D may be TRBD1 (6 bases). CDR3 length: 13 residues. Deletions cut 4 bases from V and 7 bases from J, with 13 bases between. CDR1 and CDR2 (germline): LNHDA, SQIVND (reference sequence). CDR3 protein: CASSKQGSGGYTF. In DNA, the CDR3 is TGTGCCAGTAGTAAACAGGGTTCGGGTGGCTACACCTTC.

The rearrangement joins TRBV11-1 to TRBJ2-5; 10 nucleotides align to TRBD2. This CDR3 comprises 15 residues. The germline V gene encodes CDR1 SGHAT and CDR2 FQDESV (reference sequence). V shed 3 bases and J 3 bases; nucleotides not matched to a gene: 4. This CDR3 reads CASSFRGLAEETQYF. The CDR3, as DNA: TGTGCCAGCAGCTTTCGAGGACTAGCGGAAGAGACCCAGTACTTC.

This rearrangement joins TRBV9 to TRBJ1-2; weak D call: TRBD1 (6 bases). Trimming cost V 7 bases and J 8 bases, with 24 bases left between them. The CDR3 contains 15 residues. Germline CDR1 reads SGDLS; CDR2 reads YYNGEE. CDR3 DNA sequence: TGTGCCAGCGGAGGATACAGGGAGGGCGAGGGGGGCTACACCTTC. Protein sequence: CASGGYREGEGGYTF.

This chain uses TRBV7-9 with TRBJ2-7, with D perhaps TRBD2 (6 bases). Trimming removed 4 bases at V and 5 bases at J, with 15 bases between. The germline V gene encodes CDR1 SEHNR and CDR2 FQNEAQ (reference sequence). CDR3 length equals 14 residues. The CDR3 bases are TGTGCCAGCAGCTCCGTGGGGTGGGGGGACGAGCAGTACTTC. This encodes CASSSVGWGDEQYF.